The T cell receptor beta chain described here comes from a study of T cell responses to AZD1222 COVID-19 vaccine. Concerning this clone: Its specificity is not known.

Clones were read by immunoSEQ multiplex PCR, and TCRdb kept only the in-frame ones, dropping some. The profile covers some 280,000 clones, with around 93% appearing a single time and approximately 0.52% taken by the ten largest. Findings of the study overall: A rise in Spike-specific TCR breadth and depth followed two AZD1222 doses. The donors showed a predominance of white British ancestry and of females, with possible underestimation of clonal diversity. Spike regions recognized by vaccine-associated CD4 TCRs spanned the protein, led by 160-218 and 743-854. The number of AZD1222 recipients seropositive at baseline was only six.

The source is an adult who received the AZD1222 COVID-19 vaccine. This specimen was peripheral blood, taken 28 days after the second AZD1222 dose.

DNA for the CDR3: TGTGCCAGCAGTTATTACAGCAATGAGCAGTTCTTC. Protein: CASSYYSNEQFF. J is TRBJ2-1 and V is TRBV28; D not certain. Trimming cost V 4 bases and J 6 bases, with 7 bases left between them. The CDR3 spans 12 residues. Germline V CDR1 and CDR2: MDHEN, SYDVKM.